The 3 T cell receptor beta chains in this list originate from one sample, sequenced in a study of cytomegalovirus exposure and HLA in healthy donors. TCRdb keeps only in-frame clones here, not all; method: immunoSEQ multiplex PCR. The profile shows about 63,000 clones, 70% to 90% of them singletons. Sequenced input: PBMCs. The receptors shown here come from a woman aged 18-29 years in good health and CMV-seronegative.

This chain joins TRBV2 and TRBJ1-2; weak D call: TRBD1 (6 bases). With 1 base removed from V and 6 bases from J, the gap between germline ends came to 15 bases. This CDR3 contains 15 residues. The germline gives CDR1 SNHLY, CDR2 FYNNEI. The CDR3 reads CASSEESGGGHGYTF. The CDR3 DNA is TGTGCCAGCAGTGAAGAGTCCGGCGGGGGCCATGGCTACACCTTC. Drawing the rest from reference TRBV2 and TRBJ1-2, the complete variable domain is EPEVTQTPSHQVTQMGQEVILRCVPISNHLYFYWYRQILGQKVEFLVSFYNNEISEKSEIFDDQFSVERPDGSNFTLKIRSTKLEDSAMYFCASSEESGGGHGYTFGSGTRLTVV.

On this clone itself: A much larger clone sits a single nucleotide away, making a read error possible. CDR3 in amino acids: CASSRNTEAFF. In nucleotides, the CDR3 is TGTGCCAGCAGCCGGAACACTGAAGCTTTCTTT. The chain combines TRBV28 with TRBJ1-1; unclear D gene. The germline V and J ends were trimmed by 6 bases and 1 base, with 3 bases remaining between them. The CDR3 is made up of 11 amino acids. CDR1 is MDHEN and CDR2 is SYDVKM in the germline V gene.

In DNA form, the CDR3 reads TGTGCCAGCAGCTCAAACAGGGGGGATGGCTACACCTTC. Its translation: CASSSNRGDGYTF. This chain uses TRBV5-4 with TRBJ1-2; 8 positions agree with TRBD1. The ends lost 3 bases at V and 6 bases at J; junction bases unmatched: 4. The length of the CDR3 is 13 residues. The germline gives CDR1 SGHNT, CDR2 YYREEE (reference sequence).